This T cell receptor (beta chain) emerged from a study of radiotherapy plus CTLA-4 blockade in lung cancer. Method: immunoSEQ multiplex PCR; TCRdb's copy keeps in-frame clones and lacks some. The data contain around 99,000 clones, around 90% of them singletons. Findings and caveats of the study: Clones derived from tumor TCRs expanded in blood after radiotherapy plus ipilimumab.

The CDR3 length is 14 residues. Germline V gene data show CDR1 as LNHDA and CDR2 as SQIVND (reference sequence). The ends lost 6 bases at V and 3 bases at J; junction bases unmatched: 4. In the case of this clone: The antigen is not known.

V gene TRBV19 combines with J gene TRBJ1-2; TRBD1 matches 10 bases. Source: peripheral blood, taken from a patient treated with radiotherapy plus ipilimumab. The TCR sequence derives from a human donor with non-small cell lung cancer that progressed on radiotherapy plus ipilimumab. The CDR3 region has the DNA TGTGCCAGTAGGTCGGACAGGGGGGACTATGGCTACACCTTC. This encodes CASRSDRGDYGYTF.